This T cell receptor (beta chain) appears in the sequencing data of a study of T-cell memory formation after mild COVID-19. Germline V gives CDR1 LGHNA, CDR2 YSLEER. The CDR3 loop spans 17 amino acids. The V and J ends lost 0 bases and 0 bases respectively, with 15 bases between them. TCRdb called the 5' RACE reads again in MiXCR, with one record for every CDR3 protein. The sample carries roughly 100,000 distinct CDR3 sequences, about 15% recorded once. This TCR was recovered from a man younger than 30 who had mild COVID-19 (a few samples of this study predate the infection). Cell type and time point are not known. Sequenced sample: PBMCs or a T cell subset sorted from them (not recorded which). The chain combines TRBV4-3 with TRBJ2-7; weak D call: TRBD2 (6 bases). The CDR3, as DNA: TGCGCCAGCAGCCAAGATCGGGGGTTGCGACACTCCTACGAGCAGTACGTC. This sequence encodes CASSQDRGLRHSYEQYV.